This T cell receptor beta chain was sequenced during a study of T cells in Graves' hyperthyroidism and ophthalmopathy. Germline CDR1 reads DFQATT; CDR2 reads SNEGSKA (reference sequence). This CDR3 contains 13 residues. With V trimmed by 3 bases and J by 6 bases, 4 bases remained unmatched. Regions amplified from RNA transcripts were the TCR beta CDR3 regions. A first-round RT-PCR of the TCR CDR3 used the HTBI primer set. TCRdb itself ran the multiplex PCR reads through MiXCR, one entry per CDR3 protein. The sample carries about 640,000 distinct CDR3 sequences, around 20% recorded once. The clonotype comes from a man aged 30 to 45 with Graves' ophthalmopathy. Sequences were obtained from blood. This rearrangement joins TRBV20-1 to TRBJ2-1; 8 nucleotides match TRBD2. The DNA for the CDR3 is TGCAGTGCTAGGGAAGCGGGAGTCAATGAGCAGTTCTTC. This translates into CSAREAGVNEQFF.